These 3 T cell receptor delta chains originate from one sample sequenced in a study of gamma-delta chains in newborns, infants, children. TCRdb used CATT to re-call clones from the reads. Found here are a few thousand delta-chain clones, about 3% of them singletons; the top ten hold approximately 16%. Sequences were obtained from blood. All receptors derive from a child who was a newborn, infant or young child, either healthy, febrile or measles-vaccinated (not recorded which).

As for this clone: For this DNA, TCRdb reports the protein of a much larger clone, which diverges at residue 6, most likely from a read error; the protein presented here is translated directly from the DNA. The chain recombines TRDV3 with TRDJ3; TRDD3 agrees at 10 bases. CDR1 TVYSNPD and CDR2 GDNSRS come from the germline V gene (reference sequence). The CDR3 covers 19 residues. The CDR3 coding sequence is TGTGCTATTGGGCGATCTACAACTGGGGGATCACGGGACACCCGACAGATGTTTTTC. It encodes CAIGRSTTGGSRDTRQMFF.

With regard to this clone: A far larger clone is one nucleotide away, so this likely arose from a read error. CDR3: CACDWGIYLESWDTRQMFF. DNA of the CDR3: TGTGCCTGCGACTGGGGGATTTACTTGGAGTCCTGGGACACCCGACAGATGTTTTTC. The chain combines TRDV2 with TRDJ3, with 10 bases matching TRDD3. Germline values: CDR1 GEAIGNYY, CDR2 EKD. With V trimmed by 7 bases and J by 1 base, 12 bases remained unmatched. The CDR3 has 19 residues.

With respect to this clone: A read error may be the cause here, since a much bigger clone is one base away. Distinct nucleotide sequences in the sample also encode this CDR3. The chain recombines TRDV2 with TRDJ3; 9 bases fit TRDD3. The CDR3 runs to 19 residues. The germline V gene encodes CDR1 GEAIGNYY and CDR2 EKD. The CDR3 nucleotides are TGTGCCTGTGACTGGGGGATAAGTAACAGCTCCTGGGATACCCGACAGATGTTTTTC. Translated: CACDWGISNSSWDTRQMFF.